This TCR beta chain comes out of a study of T cells in tumors after PD-1 blockade. Whole-study context: During anti-PD-1 treatment, some patients continued daily vismodegib 150 mg.

The sample holds a few counts of this clone. The CDR3 contains 12 residues. V was shortened by 4 bases and J by 2 bases, with 6 bases between the two germline ends. Germline V gene data show CDR1 as SGHRS and CDR2 as YFSETQ. Genomic DNA template from tumor biopsies or peripheral blood, about 600 ng to 6,004 ng input. Sequencing used immunoSEQ multiplex PCR; TCRdb keeps in-frame clones, though not all of them. Altogether about 20,000 clones are present, around 80% being singletons, with the ten largest covering approximately 26%. The source is a human donor with basal cell carcinoma. V usage is TRBV5-1 and J usage is TRBJ1-1, with D unresolved. Sequencing was performed on PBMCs, taken before anti-PD-1 treatment. The CDR3 coding sequence is TGCGCCAGCAGCCCCCTTAACACTGAAGCTTTCTTT. As protein: CASSPLNTEAFF. The entire variable domain, with the rest obtained from reference TRBV5-1 and TRBJ1-1, is as follows: KAGVTQTPRYLIKTRGQQVTLSCSPISGHRSVSWYQQTPGQGLQFLFEYFSETQRNKGNFPGRFSGRQFSNSRSEMNVSTLELGDSALYLCASSPLNTEAFFGQGTRLTVV.